This T cell receptor beta chain is from a study of high-grade serous ovarian cancer treatment subgroups. On the study more broadly: Mean per sample: around 13,000 reads, more than 6,500 unique TCR beta rearrangements.

Germline V gives CDR1 SGHAT, CDR2 FQNNGV. The ends were cut back, 1 base at V and 0 bases at J, with 10 bases in the middle. The CDR3 runs 17 residues. The table came from immunoSEQ multiplex PCR; TCRdb's copy has only in-frame clones and leaves some out. The sample contains roughly 29,000 clones, around four fifths of which appear only once. Tumor tissue was taken before any definitive surgery or chemotherapy was given. On this clone: The antigen remains unidentified.

Study outcomes and limitations: Bulk tumor TCR sequencing gave no spatial information. Repertoire similarity ranged roughly 0.1 to 0.79 between tumors of one patient. Repertoire analysis covered CDR3 alone, not CDR1 or CDR2.

The chain combines TRBV11-2 with TRBJ2-6, with D perhaps TRBD2 (5 bases). Material for sequencing was tumor tissue. The TCR comes from a human donor with high-grade serous ovarian cancer. The CDR3 loop is CASSLVRESSGANVLTF. The CDR3 region has the DNA TGTGCCAGCAGCTTAGTACGGGAAAGCTCTGGGGCCAACGTCCTGACTTTC.